The text below deals with one T cell receptor (beta chain). Per germline, CDR1 SQVTM and CDR2 ANQGSEA. V shed 6 bases and J 5 bases; nucleotides not matched to a gene: 7. The CDR3 consists of 12 residues. The data originate from a study of response to subunit inactivated influenza vaccine. MiXCR, run by TCRdb on the RT-PCR reads, gives a single entry per CDR3 protein. The data hold around 600,000 distinct CDR3 sequences, with 11% observed a single time. The same specimen was also included in a second study, on T cells expressing NK-cell markers. Per that paper: Generation of TCR beta cDNA was performed by 5'RACE template switching incorporating UMIs. Among the eight sequenced donors, seven tested HCMV-seropositive and one tested seronegative.

This sequence was found in a man aged 50-60 years who received an inactivated influenza vaccine. The chain is built from TRBV29-1 and TRBJ2-7, with 7 positions matching TRBD2. Sequences were derived from PBMCs from blood, sampled on the day of vaccination. The CDR3 DNA follows: TGCAGCGTACGGGGGAGGGAGGACGAGCAGTACTTC. It specifies CSVRGREDEQYF.